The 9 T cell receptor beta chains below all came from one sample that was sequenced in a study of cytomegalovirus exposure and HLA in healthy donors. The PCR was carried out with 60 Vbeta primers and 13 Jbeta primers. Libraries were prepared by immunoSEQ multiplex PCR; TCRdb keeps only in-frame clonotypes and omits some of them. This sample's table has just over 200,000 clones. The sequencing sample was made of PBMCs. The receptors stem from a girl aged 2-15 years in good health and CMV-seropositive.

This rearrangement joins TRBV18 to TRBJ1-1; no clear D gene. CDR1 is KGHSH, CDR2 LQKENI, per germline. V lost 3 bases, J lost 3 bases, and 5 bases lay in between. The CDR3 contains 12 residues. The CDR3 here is CASSPRDTEAFF. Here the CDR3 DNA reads TGTGCCAGCTCACCCCGGGACACTGAAGCTTTCTTT.

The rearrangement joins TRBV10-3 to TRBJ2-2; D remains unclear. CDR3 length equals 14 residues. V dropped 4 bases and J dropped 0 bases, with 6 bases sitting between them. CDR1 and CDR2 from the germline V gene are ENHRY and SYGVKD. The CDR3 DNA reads TGTGCCATCAGTGGCGAGCCGAACACCGGGGAGCTGTTTTTT. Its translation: CAISGEPNTGELFF.

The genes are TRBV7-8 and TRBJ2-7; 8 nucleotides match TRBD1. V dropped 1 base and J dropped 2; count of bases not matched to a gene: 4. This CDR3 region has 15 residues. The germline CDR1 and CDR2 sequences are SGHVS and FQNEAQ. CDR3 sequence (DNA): TGTGCCAGCAGCTTAGAGACAGGGGCCACCTACGAGCAGTACTTC. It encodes CASSLETGATYEQYF.

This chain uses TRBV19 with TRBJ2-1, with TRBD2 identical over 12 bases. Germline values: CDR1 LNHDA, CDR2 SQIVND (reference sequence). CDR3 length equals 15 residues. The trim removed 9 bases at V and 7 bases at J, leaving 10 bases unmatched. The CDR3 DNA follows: TGTGCCAGCCGAACCTCTAGCGGGAGGGGGAATGAGCAGTTCTTC. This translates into CASRTSSGRGNEQFF.

CDR3 loop: CASSPTQGSGYTF. As DNA, the CDR3 is TGTGCCAGCAGCCCCACACAGGGTAGCGGCTACACCTTC. The chain employs TRBV5-4 and TRBJ1-2; a weak D match, TRBD1 (6 bases). The CDR3 length is 13 residues. Trimming removed 4 bases from V and 8 bases from J, with 15 bases in between. CDR1 and CDR2 (germline): SGHNT, YYREEE (reference sequence).

In DNA, the CDR3 is TGTGCCACCAGCAGAGGAATAACTCCGGGACAGGGGACAATTGGGGCCAACGTCCTGACTTTC. Its protein is CATSRGITPGQGTIGANVLTF. The genes are TRBV15 and TRBJ2-6; 10 bases are shared with TRBD1. The germline gives CDR1 LNHNV, CDR2 YYDKDF (reference sequence). The ends lost 1 base at V and 3 bases at J; junction bases unmatched: 15. The CDR3 sequence is 21 residues long.

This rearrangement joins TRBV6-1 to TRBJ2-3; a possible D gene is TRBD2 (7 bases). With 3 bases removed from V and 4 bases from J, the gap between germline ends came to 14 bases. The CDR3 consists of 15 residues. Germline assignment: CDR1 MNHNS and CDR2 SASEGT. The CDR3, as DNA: TGTGCCAGCAGTGACCCTGGGGGGGCACCAGATACGCAGTATTTT. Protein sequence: CASSDPGGAPDTQYF.

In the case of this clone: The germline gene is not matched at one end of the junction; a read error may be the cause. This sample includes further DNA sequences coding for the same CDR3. As DNA, the CDR3 is TGCAGCGTTGGGGCCCGAGACCAGCCCCAGCACTTT. Its translation is CSVGARDQPQHF. J is TRBJ1-5 and V is TRBV29-1, with D uncertain. CDR1 and CDR2 (germline): SQVTM, ANQGSEA. CDR3 length: 12 amino acids.

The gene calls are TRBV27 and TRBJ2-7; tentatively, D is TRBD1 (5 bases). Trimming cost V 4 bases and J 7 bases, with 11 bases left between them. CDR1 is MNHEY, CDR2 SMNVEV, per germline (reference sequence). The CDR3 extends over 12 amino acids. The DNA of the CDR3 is TGTGCCAGCAGTTCCCCCCAGGGAGAGCAGTACTTC. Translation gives CASSSPQGEQYF.